This T cell receptor (beta chain) appears in the sequencing data of a study of OX40 agonist ivuxolimab in advanced cancers. Sequenced by immunoSEQ multiplex PCR; TCRdb stores in-frame clones only, minus some. The sample lists 35,000 to 40,000 clones, around 82% occurring once. Comments on this clone: Its target is not known.

Overall study findings and caveats: Compared with others, partial responders at 0.1-3.0 mg/kg displayed clonal expansion among the lowest.

This CDR3 has 18 amino acids. Germline assignment: CDR1 SEHNR and CDR2 FQNEAQ (reference sequence). V shed 3 bases, J shed 0 bases, and the junction held 13 bases outside the gene matches. V and J are TRBV7-9 and TRBJ2-7; the match to TRBD1 covers 8 bases. Sequences were derived from CD4+ or CD8+ T cells sorted from blood, sampled in a trial of the OX40 agonist ivuxolimab. The TCR sequence derives from an adult with an advanced solid tumor such as melanoma, head and neck, liver or kidney cancer. This CDR3 reads CASSLRDRNYDSSYEQYF. DNA for the CDR3: TGTGCCAGCAGCTTGAGGGACAGGAACTACGATAGCTCCTACGAGCAGTACTTC.